The entry that follows covers one T cell receptor (beta chain) sequence. What it recognizes is unknown. These data originate in a study of shared clonotypes between healthy human individuals. Study observations and caveats: Incomplete sequencing of sorted subsets was indicated by rarefaction despite large depth. Lower generation probabilities were found for non-shared clonotypes than for those shared by all four donors.

This CDR3 has 17 amino acids. The germline V gene encodes CDR1 LGHNA and CDR2 YSLEER. With V trimmed by 2 bases and J by 4 bases, 10 bases remained unmatched. It was 200 ng DNA, approximately 30,000 T cell genomes, that sorted-subset replicate PCRs used. Only in-frame clones appear in the TCRdb table, and some are missing; sequencing was by immunoSEQ multiplex PCR. The table shows fewer than 1.8 million clones, with just under 99% occurring only once. The sequenced sample was naive CD4+ T cells sorted from blood. Subset denoted: CD45RA+ positively selected. The chain carries TRBV4-3 and TRBJ2-2; 7 nucleotides line up with TRBD1. The source of this sequence is a man aged 25 to 45 in good health. CDR3 DNA: TGCGCCAGCAGCCAACTCCAGGGGGTTGGTGGCACCGGGGAGCTGTTTTTT. Translation: CASSQLQGVGGTGELFF.